This T cell receptor beta chain was sequenced during a study of PD-1 blockade in classical Hodgkin lymphoma. Points from the study as a whole: Possibly reflecting disease activity or prior therapy, repertoire differences have causes that remain undefined. A significant rise in TCR diversity by C4D1 was seen for CD4+ but not CD8+ cells. Reported findings placed baseline TCR diversity lower in newly diagnosed patients (compared with healthy donors).

Some clones are missing from TCRdb's copy, which holds only in-frame ones; the method was immunoSEQ multiplex PCR. The sample lists tens of thousands of clones, just over 90% occurring once. Worth noting for this clone: Its specificity is not known.

Germline V gene lookup returns CDR1 SGHDT and CDR2 YYEEEE. Deletions cut 1 base from V and 2 bases from J, with 11 bases between. The length of the CDR3 is 15 residues. Time point indicated: cycle 4 day 1 (C4D1), after about 6 weeks of nivolumab. Brentuximab vedotin exposure varied among the patients, all of whom had relapsed after autologous stem cell transplantation. Complete response, partial response or progressive disease made up the best responses. The sample in question was peripheral blood mononuclear cells (PBMCs), obtained before the fourth cycle of nivolumab. The TCR originated in a human donor with classical Hodgkin lymphoma. The chain recombines TRBV5-6 with TRBJ2-3; D is possibly TRBD1 or TRBD2 (5 bases each). The CDR3 is CASSLRGVATDTQYF. Here the CDR3 DNA reads TGTGCCAGCAGCTTGAGGGGAGTGGCCACAGATACGCAGTATTTT.